The 28 T cell receptor beta chains given below trace back to one sample, sequenced in a study of OX40 agonist ivuxolimab in advanced cancers. Assay: immunoSEQ multiplex PCR; the TCRdb copy retains only in-frame clones and omits some. The sample lists tens of thousands of clones, 90% to 95% seen once, with 2.3% in the top ten. This material consisted of CD4+ or CD8+ T cells sorted from blood, taken in a trial of the OX40 agonist ivuxolimab. The receptors here all came from an adult with an advanced solid tumor such as melanoma, head and neck, liver or kidney cancer.

The chain employs TRBV28 and TRBJ1-5; 9 nucleotides align to TRBD1. The CDR3 runs 13 residues. Trimming cost V 7 bases and J 6 bases; bases outside gene matches: 4. Germline assignment: CDR1 MDHEN and CDR2 SYDVKM. In nucleotides, the CDR3 is TGTGCCAGCACACAGGGGGCGTTTCAGCCCCAGCATTTT. It specifies CASTQGAFQPQHF.

The chain carries TRBV7-6 and TRBJ1-3; 8 bases line up with TRBD1. This CDR3 is 16 amino acids long. CDR1 and CDR2 from the germline V gene are SGHVS and FNYEAQ. V trimming: 3 bases; J trimming: 0 bases; junction bases outside the gene matches: 4. Here the CDR3 reads CASSLGQANSGNTIYF. The CDR3 nucleotides read TGTGCCAGCAGCTTGGGACAGGCGAACTCTGGAAACACCATATATTTT.

The chain recombines TRBV19 with TRBJ2-5; D is uncertain. Germline assignment: CDR1 LNHDA and CDR2 SQIVND (reference sequence). V was cut by 4 bases and J by 7 bases, with 13 bases left in between. This CDR3 contains 13 residues. Here the CDR3 DNA reads TGTGCCAGTAGTACCCCAACCCCGGGGACCCAGTACTTC. Its translation: CASSTPTPGTQYF.

V is TRBV2 and J is TRBJ2-2, with TRBD1 identical over 10 bases. The trim removed 6 bases at V and 7 bases at J, leaving 11 bases unmatched. Germline CDR1 and CDR2: SNHLY and FYNNEI. The CDR3 extends over 16 amino acids. The CDR3 DNA reads TGTGCCAGCAGCAGGACAGGGGGAAGTGTGGGCGGGGAGCTGTTTTTT. Its translation: CASSRTGGSVGGELFF. Looking up the rest from reference TRBV2 and TRBJ2-2 gives the full variable domain: EPEVTQTPSHQVTQMGQEVILRCVPISNHLYFYWYRQILGQKVEFLVSFYNNEISEKSEIFDDQFSVERPDGSNFTLKIRSTKLEDSAMYFCASSRTGGSVGGELFFGEGSRLTVL.

The chain combines TRBV7-3 with TRBJ2-3; a possible D gene is TRBD2 (7 bases). The V end lost 3 bases, the J end lost 0 bases, and 16 bases lay between the germline ends. Germline V CDR1 and CDR2: SGHTA, FQGTGA. The CDR3 covers 17 residues. CDR3: CASSLGASGTSTDTQYF. The CDR3 nucleotides read TGTGCCAGCAGCTTGGGGGCTAGCGGAACTAGCACAGATACGCAGTATTTT.

V gene TRBV27 combines with J gene TRBJ2-7, with D possibly called TRBD1 or TRBD2 (5 bases each). CDR3 length: 14 residues. The germline V and J ends were trimmed by 6 bases and 0 bases, with 12 bases remaining between them. Germline-derived CDR1 and CDR2 are MNHEY and SMNVEV (reference sequence). In DNA form, the CDR3 reads TGTGCCAGCAGGTGGGGGTCCGGCTCCTACGAGCAGTACTTC. Amino acid sequence: CASRWGSGSYEQYF.

This sequence joins TRBV30 and TRBJ1-4; 8 nucleotides agree with TRBD1. Germline-derived CDR1 and CDR2 are GTSNPN and SVGIG (reference sequence). The CDR3 length is 14 residues. Trimming removed 3 bases from V and 8 bases from J; junction bases left unmatched: 8. CDR3 sequence (DNA): TGTGCCTGGAGGAGACAGGGGTCACTGGAAAAACTGTTTTTT. The encoded protein is CAWRRQGSLEKLFF.

This clone was seen only once. The J gene is TRBJ1-2, the V gene TRBV5-1; tentatively, D is TRBD1 (6 bases). This CDR3 has 15 residues. The germline V gene has CDR1 SGHRS and CDR2 YFSETQ. Deletions cut 3 bases from V and 4 bases from J, with 16 bases between. The CDR3: CASSSPDSDRYGYTF. DNA for the CDR3: TGCGCCAGCAGCTCACCGGACAGCGACCGCTATGGCTACACCTTC.

J is TRBJ1-3 and V is TRBV4-1; unclear D gene. Trimming left V 1 base short and J 3 bases short, with 7 bases between. The CDR3 contains 14 residues. CDR1 MGHRA and CDR2 YSYEKL come from the germline V gene. The CDR3 protein is CASSQGPIGNTIYF. CDR3 bases: TGCGCCAGCAGCCAAGGACCCATTGGAAACACCATATATTTT.

CDR3 region: CASSARGQGSYEQYF. In nucleotides, the CDR3 is TGTGCCAGCAGCGCCCGAGGACAGGGGTCCTACGAGCAGTACTTC. This rearrangement joins TRBV13 to TRBJ2-7, with 9 nucleotides matching TRBD1. Germline loops: CDR1 PRHDT, CDR2 FYEKMQ (reference sequence). CDR3 length equals 15 residues. Losses at the gene ends were 5 bases for V and 1 base for J; bases not matched to a gene: 6.

CDR3 region: CATGHPSGANVLTF. The CDR3 DNA reads TGTGCCACCGGACACCCCTCTGGGGCCAACGTCCTGACTTTC. This chain uses TRBV6-6 with TRBJ2-6; a possible D gene is TRBD1 (5 bases). The CDR3 contains 14 residues. Trimming pared 10 bases from V and 0 bases from J, leaving 10 bases between. Per the germline V gene, CDR1 is MNHNY and CDR2 is SVGAGI (reference sequence).

This sequence joins TRBV18 and TRBJ1-1; the match to TRBD1 covers 7 bases. Germline V gene data show CDR1 as KGHSH and CDR2 as LQKENI. The CDR3 consists of 16 residues. V lost 2 bases and J lost 4; bases outside the gene matches: 10. This CDR3 reads CASSPSTPGGGTEAFF. CDR3 DNA sequence: TGTGCCAGCTCACCAAGTACGCCAGGGGGGGGCACTGAAGCTTTCTTT.

The V gene is TRBV6-5, the J gene TRBJ1-1; no firm D call. Trimming shortened V by 3 bases and J by 10 bases, and 12 bases separated the two germline ends. The CDR3 covers 12 residues. Germline lookup yields CDR1 MNHEY and CDR2 SVGAGI. This chain's CDR3 is CASSYGPTPAFF. The CDR3 coding sequence is TGTGCCAGCAGTTATGGCCCTACCCCAGCTTTCTTT.

This chain uses TRBV29-1 with TRBJ1-6; D gene uncertain. Germline assignment: CDR1 SQVTM and CDR2 ANQGSEA. V was pared by 6 bases and J by 7 bases, with 10 bases between. CDR3 length: 12 amino acids. CDR3 in amino acids: CSVKDGNSPLHF. In DNA form, the CDR3 reads TGCAGCGTCAAGGACGGGAATTCACCCCTCCACTTT.

This chain uses TRBV28 with TRBJ2-7; 10 positions agree with TRBD2. Germline CDR1 reads MDHEN; CDR2 reads SYDVKM. Germline trimming cut 5 bases from V and 2 bases from J; bases unmatched to any gene: 6. The CDR3 sequence is 15 residues long. The CDR3 region is CASSNSGRAPYEQYF. Written as DNA, the CDR3 is TGTGCCAGCAGTAACAGCGGGAGGGCCCCCTACGAGCAGTACTTC.

V and J are TRBV29-1 and TRBJ2-7, with D hard to call. In germline, CDR1 is SQVTM, CDR2 ANQGSEA. The ends were cut back, 7 bases at V and 2 bases at J, with 9 bases in the middle. The CDR3 contains 11 residues. The CDR3 nucleotides are TGCAGCGCGACCGGCCCCTACGAGCAGTACTTC. Translated, it gives CSATGPYEQYF.

This chain links TRBV7-2 with TRBJ2-3, with D unclear. Trimming took off 2 bases at V and 0 bases at J, with 6 bases between the two ends. Germline assignment: CDR1 SGHTA and CDR2 FQGNSA. CDR3 length: 14 amino acids. The CDR3 loop reads CASSLRVSTDTQYF. The CDR3 region has the DNA TGTGCCAGCAGCTTAAGAGTCAGCACAGATACGCAGTATTTT.

This chain joins TRBV28 and TRBJ1-2; no clear D. The CDR3 consists of 12 residues. Deletions cut 3 bases from V and 3 bases from J, with 5 bases between. The germline V gene has CDR1 MDHEN and CDR2 SYDVKM. Here the CDR3 reads CASSFQDYGYTF. The CDR3 DNA sequence: TGTGCCAGCAGTTTCCAGGACTATGGCTACACCTTC.

The J gene is TRBJ2-3, the V gene TRBV19; tentatively, D is TRBD1 (6 bases). The CDR3 spans 15 residues. V was clipped by 7 bases and J by 2 bases, with 16 bases between them. Germline lookup yields CDR1 LNHDA and CDR2 SQIVND (reference sequence). CDR3 nucleotide sequence: TGTGCCAGTACTGAGACAGGACGCTTCACAGATACGCAGTATTTT. As protein: CASTETGRFTDTQYF.

The gene calls are TRBV14 and TRBJ2-4; D gene unclear. The CDR3 extends over 12 amino acids. Deletions cut 1 base from V and 6 bases from J, with 4 bases between. CDR1 and CDR2 from the germline V gene are SGHDN and FVKESK. CDR3 loop: CASSQGVNIQYF. CDR3 DNA sequence: TGTGCCAGCAGCCAAGGGGTAAACATTCAGTACTTC. The full variable domain, in which reference TRBV14 and TRBJ2-4 provide the parts outside the CDR3, is EAGVTQFPSHSVIEKGQTVTLRCDPISGHDNLYWYRRVMGKEIKFLLHFVKESKQDESGMPNNRFLAERTGGTYSTLKVQPAELEDSGVYFCASSQGVNIQYFGAGTRLSVL.

Written as DNA, the CDR3 is TGTGCCAGCAGTTTACCCCATCTATATACGCAGTATTTT. This encodes CASSLPHLYTQYF. This chain joins TRBV28 and TRBJ2-3; D gene ambiguous. Germline CDR1 and CDR2: MDHEN and SYDVKM. This CDR3 is 13 amino acids long. The V gene lost 2 bases and the J gene lost 7 bases, with 10 bases spanning the gap.

The chain links TRBV15 to TRBJ1-4; D ambiguous. The CDR3 is 16 residues long. The V gene lost 3 bases and the J gene lost 2 bases, with 13 bases spanning the gap. From germline, CDR1 is LNHNV and CDR2 YYDKDF (reference sequence). The CDR3 nucleotides are TGTGCCACCAGCAGGCAACCTGGGTTGACTAATGAAAAACTGTTTTTT. Residues: CATSRQPGLTNEKLFF.

The chain links TRBV30 to TRBJ1-1; D gene unclear. The CDR3 loop spans 12 amino acids. Germline V gives CDR1 GTSNPN, CDR2 SVGIG (reference sequence). V was trimmed by 2 bases and J by 2 bases, leaving 6 bases between them. The CDR3, as DNA: TGTGCCTGGAGTTGGAGAAACACTGAAGCTTTCTTT. As protein: CAWSWRNTEAFF.

The chain links TRBV27 to TRBJ2-1; D gene ambiguous. Trimming took off 6 bases at V and 9 bases at J, with 15 bases between the two ends. Germline CDR1 reads MNHEY; CDR2 reads SMNVEV (reference sequence). The CDR3 totals 13 residues. DNA of the CDR3: TGTGCCAGCAGCCCCTCGCGGATAGGTGAGCAGTTCTTC. Its translation is CASSPSRIGEQFF.

The rearrangement joins TRBV10-3 to TRBJ2-1, with D unresolved. This CDR3 is built from 10 residues. Trimming pared 8 bases from V and 9 bases from J, leaving 8 bases between. The germline V gene has CDR1 ENHRY and CDR2 SYGVKD. The chain's CDR3 is CAIGDTEQFF. CDR3 sequence (DNA): TGTGCCATCGGGGATACTGAGCAGTTCTTC.

The chain joins TRBV11-3 to TRBJ2-5, with D tentatively TRBD1 or TRBD2 (6 bases each). This CDR3 spans 17 amino acids. The V end lost 5 bases, the J end lost 5 bases, and 24 bases lay between the germline ends. CDR1 and CDR2 from the germline V gene are SGHNT and YENEEA. The CDR3 nucleotides read TGTGCCAGCAGCCCCCAGGGGCTCCTCGGGAGATATGAGACCCAGTACTTC. Its translation is CASSPQGLLGRYETQYF.

This clone occurred once. The chain couples TRBV30 to TRBJ2-7; 9 bases agree with TRBD1. The junction had 13 bases not matched to a gene; V was cut back by 5 bases and J by 5 bases. Germline CDR1 GTSNPN, CDR2 SVGIG (reference sequence). CDR3 length: 15 residues. The CDR3 nucleotides are TGTGCCTGGCGGAATCGGGACAGGGCTTTCCACGAGCAGTACTTC. Translation: CAWRNRDRAFHEQYF.

The rearrangement joins TRBV14 to TRBJ2-2, with D possibly being TRBD2 (6 bases). Trimming pared 8 bases from V and 1 base from J, leaving 8 bases between. This CDR3 is built from 13 residues. CDR1 is SGHDN, CDR2 FVKESK, per germline. CDR3 region: CASGRLNTGELFF. The CDR3 DNA follows: TGTGCCAGCGGGAGGCTGAACACCGGGGAGCTGTTTTTT. Complete variable domain (other parts from reference TRBV14 and TRBJ2-2): EAGVTQFPSHSVIEKGQTVTLRCDPISGHDNLYWYRRVMGKEIKFLLHFVKESKQDESGMPNNRFLAERTGGTYSTLKVQPAELEDSGVYFCASGRLNTGELFFGEGSRLTVL.